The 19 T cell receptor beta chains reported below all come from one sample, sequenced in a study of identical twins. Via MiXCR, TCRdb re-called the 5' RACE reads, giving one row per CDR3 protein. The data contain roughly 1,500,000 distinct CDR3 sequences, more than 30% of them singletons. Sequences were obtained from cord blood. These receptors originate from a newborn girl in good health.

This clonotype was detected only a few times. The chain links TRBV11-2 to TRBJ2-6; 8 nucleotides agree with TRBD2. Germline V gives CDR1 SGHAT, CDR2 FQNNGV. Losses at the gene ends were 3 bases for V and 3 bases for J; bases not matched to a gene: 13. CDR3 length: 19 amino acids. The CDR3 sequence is CASSFRRPSGSGGANVLTF. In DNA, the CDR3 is TGTGCCAGCAGCTTCAGGAGGCCGAGCGGGAGCGGTGGGGCCAACGTCCTGACTTTC.

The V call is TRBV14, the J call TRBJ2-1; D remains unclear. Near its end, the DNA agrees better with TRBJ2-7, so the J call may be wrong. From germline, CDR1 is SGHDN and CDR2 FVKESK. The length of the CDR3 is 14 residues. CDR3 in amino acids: CASSPRSSYNEQYF. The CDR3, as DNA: TGTGCCAGCAGCCCTAGGAGCTCCTACAATGAGCAGTACTTC.

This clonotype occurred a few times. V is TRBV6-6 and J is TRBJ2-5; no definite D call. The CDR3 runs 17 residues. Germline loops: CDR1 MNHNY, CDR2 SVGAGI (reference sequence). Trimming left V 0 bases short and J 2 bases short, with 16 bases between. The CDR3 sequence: CASSYSIRSRRQETQYF. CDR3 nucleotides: TGTGCCAGCAGTTACTCGATCAGGTCCCGACGGCAAGAGACCCAGTACTTC.

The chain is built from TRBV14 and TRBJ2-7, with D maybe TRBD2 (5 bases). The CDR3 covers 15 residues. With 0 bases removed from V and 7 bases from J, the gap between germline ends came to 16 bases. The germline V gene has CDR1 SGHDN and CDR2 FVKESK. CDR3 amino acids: CASSQDRGRGAEQYF. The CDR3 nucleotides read TGTGCCAGCAGCCAAGATCGAGGGAGAGGCGCTGAGCAGTACTTC.

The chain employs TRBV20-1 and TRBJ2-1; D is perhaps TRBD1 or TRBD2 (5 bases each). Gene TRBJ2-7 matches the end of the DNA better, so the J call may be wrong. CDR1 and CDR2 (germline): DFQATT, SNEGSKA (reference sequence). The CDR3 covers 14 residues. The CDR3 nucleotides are TGCAGTGCCCAAGGGGCGGGCTCCTACAATGAGCAGTACTTC. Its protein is CSAQGAGSYNEQYF.

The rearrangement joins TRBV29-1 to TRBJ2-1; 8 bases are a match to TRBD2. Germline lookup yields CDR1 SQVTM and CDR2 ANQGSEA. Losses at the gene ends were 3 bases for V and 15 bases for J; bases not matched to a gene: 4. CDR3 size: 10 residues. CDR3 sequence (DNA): TGCAGCGTTGACGGGAGGGCTCCGTTCTTC. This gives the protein CSVDGRAPFF.

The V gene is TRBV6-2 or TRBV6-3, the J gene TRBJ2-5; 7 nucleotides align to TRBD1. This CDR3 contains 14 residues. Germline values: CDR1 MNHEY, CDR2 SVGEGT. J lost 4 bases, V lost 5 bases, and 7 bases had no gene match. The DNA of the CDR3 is TGTGCCAGCAGTCGACAGGGTGGCTCAGAGACCCAGTACTTC. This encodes CASSRQGGSETQYF.

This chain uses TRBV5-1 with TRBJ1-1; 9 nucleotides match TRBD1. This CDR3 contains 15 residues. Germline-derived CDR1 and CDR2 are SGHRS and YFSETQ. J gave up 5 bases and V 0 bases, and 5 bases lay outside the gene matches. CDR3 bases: TGCGCCAGCAGCTTGGAGGGACAGGGAAGAACTGAAGCTTTCTTT. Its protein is CASSLEGQGRTEAFF.

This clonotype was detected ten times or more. The CDR3 region has the DNA TGCGCCAGCAGCTTGGGGGGCTCCTACAATGAGCAGTTCTTC. Translating gives CASSLGGSYNEQFF. The chain uses TRBV5-1 and TRBJ2-1; D is unclear. There are 14 residues in the CDR3. Trimming left V 0 bases short and J 0 bases short, with 4 bases between. Germline V CDR1 and CDR2: SGHRS, YFSETQ.

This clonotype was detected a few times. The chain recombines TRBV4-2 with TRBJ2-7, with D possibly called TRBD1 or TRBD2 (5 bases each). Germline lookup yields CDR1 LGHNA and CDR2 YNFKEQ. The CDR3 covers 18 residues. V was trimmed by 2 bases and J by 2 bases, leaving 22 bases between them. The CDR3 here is CASSQKSLRDGPPYEQYF. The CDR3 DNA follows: TGTGCCAGCAGCCAAAAAAGTCTCCGGGACGGCCCTCCCTACGAGCAGTACTTC.

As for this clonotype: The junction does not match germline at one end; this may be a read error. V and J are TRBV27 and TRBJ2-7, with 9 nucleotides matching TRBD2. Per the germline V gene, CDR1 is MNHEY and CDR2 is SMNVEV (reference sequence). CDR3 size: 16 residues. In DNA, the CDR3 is TGTGCCAGCAGTTACGCTAGCGGGGATGCCTCCTGCGAGCAGTACTTC. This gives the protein CASSYASGDASCEQYF.

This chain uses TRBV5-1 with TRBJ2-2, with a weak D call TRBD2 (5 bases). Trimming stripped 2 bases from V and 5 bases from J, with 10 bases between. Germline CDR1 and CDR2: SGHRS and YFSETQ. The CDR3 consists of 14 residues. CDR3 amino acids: CASSFRTRTGELFF. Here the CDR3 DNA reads TGCGCCAGCAGCTTCCGGACTCGGACCGGGGAGCTGTTTTTT.

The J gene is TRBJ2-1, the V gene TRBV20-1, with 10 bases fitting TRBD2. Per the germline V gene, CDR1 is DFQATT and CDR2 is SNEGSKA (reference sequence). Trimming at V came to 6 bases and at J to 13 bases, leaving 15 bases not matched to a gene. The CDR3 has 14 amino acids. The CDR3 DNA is TGCAGTGCCCGGATAGCGGGGGGTAGTGAGACCCAGTTCTTC. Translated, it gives CSARIAGGSETQFF.

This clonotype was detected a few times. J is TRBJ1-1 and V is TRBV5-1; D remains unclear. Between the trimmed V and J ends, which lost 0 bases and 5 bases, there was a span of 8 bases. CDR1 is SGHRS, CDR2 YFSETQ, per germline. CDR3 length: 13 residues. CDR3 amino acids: CASSLAYETEAFF. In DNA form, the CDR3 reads TGCGCCAGCAGCTTGGCCTACGAGACTGAAGCTTTCTTT.

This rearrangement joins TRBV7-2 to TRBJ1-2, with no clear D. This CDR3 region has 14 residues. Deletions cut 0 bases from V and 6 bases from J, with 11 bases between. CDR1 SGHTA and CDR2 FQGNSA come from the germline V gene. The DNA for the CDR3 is TGTGCCAGCAGCTTAGCTGGGCTACCCCATGGCTACACCTTC. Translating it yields CASSLAGLPHGYTF.

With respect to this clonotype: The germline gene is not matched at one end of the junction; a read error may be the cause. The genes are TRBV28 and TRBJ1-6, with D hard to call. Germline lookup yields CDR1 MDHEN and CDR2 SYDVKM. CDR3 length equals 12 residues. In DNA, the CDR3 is TGTGCCAGCATTTTATACGATCCACCCCTCCACTTT. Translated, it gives CASILYDPPLHF.

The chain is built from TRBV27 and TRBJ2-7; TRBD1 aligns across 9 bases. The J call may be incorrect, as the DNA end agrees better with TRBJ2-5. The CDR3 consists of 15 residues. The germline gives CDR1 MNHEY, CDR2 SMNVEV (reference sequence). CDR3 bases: TGTGCCAGCAGTAACCCACGGACAGGGGTGGAGACCCAGTACTTC. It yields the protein CASSNPRTGVETQYF.

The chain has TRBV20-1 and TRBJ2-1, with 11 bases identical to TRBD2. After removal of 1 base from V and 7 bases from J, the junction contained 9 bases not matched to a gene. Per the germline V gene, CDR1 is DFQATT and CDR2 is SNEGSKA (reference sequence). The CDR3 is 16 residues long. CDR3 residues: CSARGYGTSGGNEQFF. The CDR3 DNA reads TGCAGTGCTAGAGGGTATGGGACTAGCGGTGGTAATGAGCAGTTCTTC.

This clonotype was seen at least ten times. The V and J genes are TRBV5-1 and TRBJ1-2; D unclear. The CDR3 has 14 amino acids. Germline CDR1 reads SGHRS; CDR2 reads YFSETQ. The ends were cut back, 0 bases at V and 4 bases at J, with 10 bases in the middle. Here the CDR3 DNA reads TGCGCCAGCAGCTTGGAACCAGGAGGCTATGGCTACACCTTC. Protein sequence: CASSLEPGGYGYTF.